This entry concerns a single T cell receptor beta chain. In the authors' workflow: Estimates of nucleated cell counts were drawn from the amplification of reference gene primers. Method: immunoSEQ multiplex PCR; TCRdb's copy keeps in-frame clones and lacks some. Clonal size and the V and J genes are those of that table, whereas D and trimming came from the DNA. Among roughly 120,000 clones listed, 65% to 80% were seen once. The data originate from a study of blood T cell repertoires in COVID-19. The wider study: T cells, B-cell-depleted T cells, or PBMCs provided the cDNA or gDNA that served as material.

Per germline, CDR1 SGHNT and CDR2 YYREEE (reference sequence). This CDR3 region has 17 residues. The ends lost 4 bases at V and 2 bases at J; junction bases unmatched: 9. The receptor's source is a man between 65 and 85 years old with acute or convalescent COVID-19. V is TRBV5-4 and J is TRBJ2-7, with 13 bases fitting TRBD2. Source material: peripheral blood. CDR3 loop: CASSRRTSGGLAYEQYF. As DNA, the CDR3 is TGTGCCAGCAGCAGAAGGACTAGCGGGGGCCTCGCCTACGAGCAGTACTTC.